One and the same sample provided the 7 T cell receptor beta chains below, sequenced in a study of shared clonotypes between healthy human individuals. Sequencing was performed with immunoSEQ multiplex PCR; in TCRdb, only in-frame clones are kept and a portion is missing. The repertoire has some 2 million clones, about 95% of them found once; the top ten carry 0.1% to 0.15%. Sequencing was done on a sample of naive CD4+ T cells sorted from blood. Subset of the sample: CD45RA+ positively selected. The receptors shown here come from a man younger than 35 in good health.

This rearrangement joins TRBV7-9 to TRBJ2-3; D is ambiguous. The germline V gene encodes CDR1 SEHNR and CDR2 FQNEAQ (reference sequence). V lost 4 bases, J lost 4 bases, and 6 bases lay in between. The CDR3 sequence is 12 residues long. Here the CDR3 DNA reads TGTGCCAGCAGCTCCACGGCAGATACGCAGTATTTT. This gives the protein CASSSTADTQYF. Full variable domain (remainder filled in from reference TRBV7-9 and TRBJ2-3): DTGVSQNPRHKITKRGQNVTFRCDPISEHNRLYWYRQTLGQGPEFLTYFQNEAQLEKSRLLSDRFSAERPKGSFSTLEIQRTEQGDSAMYLCASSSTADTQYFGPGTRLTVL.

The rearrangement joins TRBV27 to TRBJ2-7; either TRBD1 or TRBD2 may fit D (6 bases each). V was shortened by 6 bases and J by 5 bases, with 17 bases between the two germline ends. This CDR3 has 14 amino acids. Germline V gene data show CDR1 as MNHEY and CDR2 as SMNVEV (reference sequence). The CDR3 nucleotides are TGTGCCAGCAGCCCCCGGGTGGGGGGCCACGAGCAGTACTTC. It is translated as CASSPRVGGHEQYF.

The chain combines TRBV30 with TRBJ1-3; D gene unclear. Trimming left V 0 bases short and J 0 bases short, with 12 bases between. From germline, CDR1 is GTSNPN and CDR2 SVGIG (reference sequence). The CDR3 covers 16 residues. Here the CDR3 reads CAWSVRAGRSGNTIYF. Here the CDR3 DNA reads TGTGCCTGGAGTGTACGCGCTGGCCGCTCTGGAAACACCATATATTTT.

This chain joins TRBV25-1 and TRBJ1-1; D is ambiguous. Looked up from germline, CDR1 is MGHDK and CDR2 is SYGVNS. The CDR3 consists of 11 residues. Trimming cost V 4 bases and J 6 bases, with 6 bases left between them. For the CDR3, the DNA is TGTGCCAGCAGTGGTCTCGCTGAAGCTTTCTTT. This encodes CASSGLAEAFF.

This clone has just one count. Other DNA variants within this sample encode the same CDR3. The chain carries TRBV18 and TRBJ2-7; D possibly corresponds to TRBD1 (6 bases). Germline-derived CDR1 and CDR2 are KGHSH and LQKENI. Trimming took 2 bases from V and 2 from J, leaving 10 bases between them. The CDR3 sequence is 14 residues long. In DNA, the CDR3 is TGTGCCAGCTCACCAGGGACACAGACCTACGAGCAGTACTTC. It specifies CASSPGTQTYEQYF.

CDR3 protein: CARGASGSYEQYF. CDR3 sequence (DNA): TGTGCCAGAGGGGCTAGCGGTTCCTACGAGCAGTACTTC. The chain carries TRBV6-1 and TRBJ2-7; TRBD2 aligns across 7 bases. CDR1 is MNHNS and CDR2 is SASEGT in the germline V gene. With V trimmed by 9 bases and J by 1 base, 6 bases remained unmatched. The CDR3 runs to 13 residues.

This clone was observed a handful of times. The CDR3 sequence is CASSQVRPGLSEKLFF. The CDR3, as DNA: TGTGCCAGCAGCCAAGTCAGGCCGGGCTTGTCTGAAAAACTGTTTTTT. The V gene is TRBV14, the J gene TRBJ1-4; D not certain. This CDR3 region has 16 residues. Trimming shortened V by 1 base and J by 7 bases, and 16 bases separated the two germline ends. From germline, CDR1 is SGHDN and CDR2 FVKESK.